These T cell receptor beta chains were read from a single sample in a study of beta chain features in type 1 diabetes. The assay was immunoSEQ multiplex PCR, and TCRdb's table has in-frame clones only and misses some. The data show 850,000 to 900,000 clones, with 15% to 20% seen just once and around 0.02% held by the top ten. Specimen: naive CD4+ T cells from blood. Receptors were obtained from a young woman in good health. Each CDR3 is given with its conserved first and last residue. D genes are given only for firm matches. A row's size may be missing; if present it is once, few, many or a size class.

TRBV9	NA	TRBJ2-7	NA	TGTGCCAGCAGCCCCACAGCGGGCATATCCTACGAGCAGTACTTC	CASSPTAGISYEQYF
TRBV25-1	few	TRBJ2-2	TRBD1	TGTGCCAGCAGAACAGGGGAAGCCGGGGAGCTGTTTTTT	CASRTGEAGELFF
TRBV28	few	TRBJ2-7	NA	TGTGCCAGCAGTTTACAGGCAGGGGCATCCTACGAGCAGTACTTC	CASSLQAGASYEQYF
TRBV5-6	few	TRBJ2-1	TRBD2	TGTGCCAGCAGCTTGGTATCGACTAGCGGGAGAGTTGGCAATGAGCAGTTCTTC	CASSLVSTSGRVGNEQFF
TRBV7-5	once	TRBJ1-5	NA	TGTGCCAGAAGCCCTCCGGGACAGGGATACCAGCCCCAGCATTTT	CARSPPGQGYQPQHF
TRBV23-1	NA	TRBJ2-2	TRBD2	TGCGCCAGCAGTCAAGGGGCAACTAGCGGGAGTTTCTTCGGGGAGCTGTTTTTT	CASSQGATSGSFFGELFF
TRBV7-2	NA	TRBJ2-7	TRBD2	TGTGCCAGCAGCCCTCGGACTAGCGGGAGCTTCTACGAGCAGTACTTC	CASSPRTSGSFYEQYF
TRBV7-9	NA	TRBJ2-3	TRBD2	TGTGCCAGCAGCCAGATACCGAGCGGGAAGAGCACAGATACGCAGTATTTT	CASSQIPSGKSTDTQYF
TRBV19	NA	TRBJ2-3	TRBD2	TGTGCCAGTAGTATCGGCGGGAGTGCAACAGATACGCAGTATTTT	CASSIGGSATDTQYF
TRBV18	few	TRBJ1-1	TRBD1	TGTGCCAGCTCACCAAGCCGGGACAGGGTCACTGAAGCTTTCTTT	CASSPSRDRVTEAFF
TRBV6-6	NA	TRBJ2-5	NA	TGTGCCAGCAGTTACTCGAGAGCGGGGACCCAGTACTTC	CASSYSRAGTQYF
TRBV28	few	TRBJ2-7	TRBD1	TGTGCCAGCAGTAAGTCGGACAGGACCTTACGGGAGCAGTACTTC	CASSKSDRTLREQYF
TRBV18	few	TRBJ1-2	TRBD1	TGTGCCAGCTCACCACGGACAGGGGGCTCCGACTATGGCTACACCTTC	CASSPRTGGSDYGYTF
TRBV28	few	TRBJ1-4	NA	TGTGCCAGCAGTTTAGGGGGTGTTTCTGGTGAAAAACTGTTTTTT	CASSLGGVSGEKLFF
TRBV7-2	NA	TRBJ2-5	NA	TGTGCCAGCAGCCCCCCCCCGGTGCCGGAGACCCAGTACTTC	CASSPPPVPETQYF
TRBV7-9	few	TRBJ2-1	NA	TGTGCCAGCAGCGTGTTAGGGGGAAATGAGCAGTTCTTC	CASSVLGGNEQFF
TRBV2	NA	TRBJ2-2	NA	TGTGCCAGCAGTGAGGGGGGTCGGGACACCGGGGAGCTGTTTTTT	CASSEGGRDTGELFF
TRBV7-2	NA	TRBJ2-7	NA	TGTGCCAGCAGCTTAGTGGTTGGTAGCGGCTACGAGCAGTACTTC	CASSLVVGSGYEQYF
TRBV7-8	NA	TRBJ2-4	NA	TGTGCCAGCAGCTTACCACGCCGAAGGGAATTAGCCAAAAACATTCAGTACTTC	CASSLPRRRELAKNIQYF
TRBV20-1	few	TRBJ2-7	NA	TGCAGTGCCAGCTTGTCCTACGAGCAGTACTTC	CSASLSYEQYF
TRBV5-4	few	TRBJ2-7	NA	TGTGCCAGCAGATTGGACCCACTAGCCTCCTACGAGCAGTACTTC	CASRLDPLASYEQYF
TRBV10-3	few	TRBJ1-5	NA	TGTGCCATCAGTGAGAGGGTTAGCAATCAGCCCCAGCATTTT	CAISERVSNQPQHF
TRBV15	NA	TRBJ2-5	NA	TGTGCCACCAGCAGAGATCTAGGGAAAGAGACCCAGTACTTC	CATSRDLGKETQYF
TRBV10-3	NA	TRBJ2-3	TRBD1	TGTGCCATCAGTCCGGGACAGGGGATACCAGATACGCAGTATTTT	CAISPGQGIPDTQYF
TRBV4-1	once	TRBJ1-4	NA	TGCGCCAGCAGCCAAAGGGAGGAAAAACTGTTTTTT	CASSQREEKLFF
TRBV7-2	NA	TRBJ2-5	TRBD2	TGTGCCAGCAGCCCCCCGCCTAGCGGCCAAGAGACCCAGTACTTC	CASSPPPSGQETQYF
TRBV5-6	NA	TRBJ2-2	NA	TGTGCCAGCAGCTTGCTTGGGGCCCTAGCGCCCACCGGGGAGCTGTTTTTT	CASSLLGALAPTGELFF
TRBV5-1	NA	TRBJ2-2	TRBD1	TGCGCCAGCAGCCGACTCGGGACAGCCACCGGGGAGCTGTTTTTT	CASSRLGTATGELFF
TRBV18	NA	TRBJ2-7	NA	TGTGCCAGCTCACCCACAGGGGGGGGCTACGAGCAGTACTTC	CASSPTGGGYEQYF
TRBV7-2	NA	TRBJ2-7	NA	TGTGCCAGCAGTCCCAGTCAGGGATATAACGAGCAGTACTTC	CASSPSQGYNEQYF
TRBV4-1	few	TRBJ1-4	NA	TGCGCCAGCAGCCCCCTGATCAGGGGCGAAAAACTGTTTTTT	CASSPLIRGEKLFF
TRBV18	few	TRBJ2-6	NA	TGTGCCAGCTCACCACCGTTAATCTGGGCCAACGTCCTGACTTTC	CASSPPLIWANVLTF
TRBV4-2	NA	TRBJ2-7	TRBD1	TGTGCCAGCAGCTCCGGGACAGAAAACTCCTACGAGCAGTACTTC	CASSSGTENSYEQYF
TRBV7-9	few	TRBJ2-1	NA	TGTGCCAGCAGCGAACGCGGCGGAAACAATGAGCAGTTCTTC	CASSERGGNNEQFF
TRBV5-6	few	TRBJ1-1	NA	TGTGCCAGCAGCCCCGCGAGGACAGTGGAAGCTTTCTTT	CASSPARTVEAFF
TRBV27	NA	TRBJ2-5	NA	TGTGCCAGCAGTTTTTCGAGAATAACTATCGAGACCCAGTACTTC	CASSFSRITIETQYF
TRBV10-3	NA	TRBJ2-3	TRBD2	TGTGCCATCAGTGGACTAGCTGCAGATACGCAGTATTTT	CAISGLAADTQYF
TRBV7-2	NA	TRBJ2-5	TRBD2	TGTGCCAGCAGCTTAGTGATTAGCGGGATTTGGAAGACCCAGTACTTC	CASSLVISGIWKTQYF
TRBV29-1	few	TRBJ2-1	TRBD1	TGCAGCGCCGTCAGGGGGCGCAGCAATGAGCAGTTCTTC	CSAVRGRSNEQFF
TRBV12-5	NA	TRBJ2-3	TRBD1	TGTGCTAGTGGTGCCGGGACAGGGGGCATCGGCACAGATACGCAGTATTTT	CASGAGTGGIGTDTQYF
TRBV18	few	TRBJ1-5	NA	TGTGCCAGCCGCCAGGCGGATAGCAATCAGCCCCAGCATTTT	CASRQADSNQPQHF
TRBV5-1	NA	TRBJ2-4	NA	TGCGCCAGCAGCTTGGGACTCCCGGTGGGTAACATTCAGTACTTC	CASSLGLPVGNIQYF
TRBV9	NA	TRBJ1-2	NA	TGTGCCAGCAGCGTAGATTTAACCCACTATGGCTACACCTTC	CASSVDLTHYGYTF
TRBV6-5	few	TRBJ2-1	NA	TGTGCCAGCACTAGGAGTGGCTCCTACAATGAGCAGTTCTTC	CASTRSGSYNEQFF
TRBV5-4	NA	TRBJ2-7	TRBD2	TGTGCCAGCAGCTTGCTTGCGGGAGGAGGCGAGCAGTACTTC	CASSLLAGGGEQYF
TRBV16	few	TRBJ1-2	NA	TGTGCCAGCAGCCAACAGACTAACTATGGCTACACCTTC	CASSQQTNYGYTF
TRBV7-3	few	TRBJ1-2	NA	TGTGCCAGCAGCTTAGTAGCGGCAACTAACTATGGCTACACCTTC	CASSLVAATNYGYTF
TRBV7-2	few	TRBJ2-7	TRBD2	TGTGCCAGCAGCTTAGTGGCGGGGGCCTACGAGCAGTACTTC	CASSLVAGAYEQYF
TRBV2	few	TRBJ2-3	TRBD2	TGTGCCAGCAGTCCGGGACTAGTTCCGCAGTATTTT	CASSPGLVPQYF
TRBV4-2	NA	TRBJ2-3	TRBD2	TGTGCCAGCAGCCAAGAGGGAACGGGAGGGACAGATACGCAGTATTTT	CASSQEGTGGTDTQYF
TRBV5-6	NA	TRBJ1-5	TRBD1	TGTGCCAGCAGCAAAGGAGGACAGGCCCTCAATCAGCCCCAGCATTTT	CASSKGGQALNQPQHF